This T cell receptor beta chain was recorded in a study of T-cell memory formation after mild COVID-19. MiXCR, applied by TCRdb to the 5' RACE reads, yields one record per CDR3 protein. This repertoire shows some 300,000 distinct CDR3 sequences, 20% to 25% found once; its top ten account for 21%. The CDR3 spans 15 residues. The germline V and J ends were trimmed by 5 bases and 0 bases, with 13 bases remaining between them. Germline assignment: CDR1 SEHNR and CDR2 FQNEAQ (reference sequence). Sample: PBMCs or a T cell subset sorted from them (not recorded which). The J gene is TRBJ1-2, the V gene TRBV7-9; weak D call: TRBD1 (6 bases). The sequence came from a man in his late teens or twenties who had mild COVID-19 (a few samples of this study predate the infection). Cell type and time point are not known. The CDR3 loop reads CASSGGDRSNYGYTF. As DNA, the CDR3 is TGTGCCAGCAGCGGGGGAGACAGGTCTAACTATGGCTACACCTTC.